Below, 29 T cell receptor beta chains from the same sample are listed, as sequenced in a study of cytomegalovirus exposure and HLA in healthy donors. A multiplex PCR was run with 60 Vbeta primers and 13 Jbeta primers. Data came from immunoSEQ multiplex PCR; TCRdb stores just in-frame clones and leaves some out. Among approximately 110,000 clones, 70% were seen once, and the ten largest hold 9.5% to 13%. Sample: PBMCs. The receptors derive from a man aged 40-50 years in good health and CMV-seropositive.

The chain is built from TRBV5-1 and TRBJ1-4; 10 positions match TRBD1. CDR3 length: 15 residues. V lost 6 bases and J lost 8; bases outside the gene matches: 10. Germline CDR1 reads SGHRS; CDR2 reads YFSETQ. The CDR3 region has the DNA TGCGCCAGCACCATAACCGGGACAGGGGCGGAAAAACTGTTTTTT. Its translation is CASTITGTGAEKLFF.

V is TRBV27 and J is TRBJ2-7; 7 bases are shared with TRBD1. Per the germline V gene, CDR1 is MNHEY and CDR2 is SMNVEV (reference sequence). V shed 3 bases and J 2 bases; nucleotides not matched to a gene: 4. The CDR3 sequence is 14 residues long. CDR3: CASSFGQAAYEQYF. DNA for the CDR3: TGTGCCAGCAGTTTCGGACAGGCCGCCTACGAGCAGTACTTC.

The chain employs TRBV29-1 and TRBJ1-4, with D possibly being TRBD1 (6 bases). With 6 bases removed from V and 8 bases from J, the gap between germline ends came to 13 bases. The CDR3 is made up of 12 amino acids. Germline CDR1 and CDR2: SQVTM and ANQGSEA. The CDR3 reads CSVGEGGEKLFF. DNA of the CDR3: TGCAGCGTGGGGGAGGGGGGGGAAAAACTGTTTTTT. The full variable domain, its missing parts supplied by reference TRBV29-1 and TRBJ1-4, is SAVISQKPSRDICQRGTSLTIQCQVDSQVTMMFWYRQQPGQSLTLIATANQGSEATYESGFVIDKFPISRPNLTFSTLTVSNMSPEDSSIYLCSVGEGGEKLFFGSGTQLSVL.

This clone was seen more than once but under ten times. The J gene is TRBJ1-2, the V gene TRBV27; D ambiguous. The CDR3 sequence is 13 residues long. The germline V gene has CDR1 MNHEY and CDR2 SMNVEV (reference sequence). Trimming took 5 bases from V and 4 from J, leaving 11 bases between them. CDR3 nucleotides: TGTGCCAGCAGTACCGACACCTTCTATGGCTACACCTTC. It translates to CASSTDTFYGYTF.

This rearrangement joins TRBV5-1 to TRBJ1-1; D ambiguous. Between the trimmed V and J ends, which lost 3 bases and 6 bases, there was a span of 12 bases. The CDR3 contains 13 residues. Looked up from germline, CDR1 is SGHRS and CDR2 is YFSETQ. Written as DNA, the CDR3 is TGCGCCAGCAGCTCCCAGCCGGGTGCTGAAGCTTTCTTT. Translating gives CASSSQPGAEAFF.

This clone was observed a few times. This chain joins TRBV2 and TRBJ2-5, with 12 bases matching TRBD2. Germline assignment: CDR1 SNHLY and CDR2 FYNNEI. V shed 7 bases and J 7 bases; nucleotides not matched to a gene: 7. The CDR3 totals 14 residues. The DNA for the CDR3 is TGTGCCAGCATCGCGACTAGCGGGAGAATGACCCAGTACTTC. Encoded protein: CASIATSGRMTQYF.

V is TRBV9 and J is TRBJ2-7, with 8 bases aligning to TRBD2. V was pared by 2 bases and J by 0 bases, with 4 bases of the junction left unmatched. The CDR3 sequence is 15 residues long. Per germline, CDR1 SGDLS and CDR2 YYNGEE. CDR3 DNA: TGTGCCAGCAGCGTTAGCGGGAAGAGCTCCTACGAGCAGTACGTC. It is translated as CASSVSGKSSYEQYV.

The gene calls are TRBV14 and TRBJ2-7; no clear D gene. In germline, CDR1 is SGHDN, CDR2 FVKESK. Deletions cut 0 bases from V and 2 bases from J, with 5 bases between. The CDR3 loop spans 13 amino acids. The CDR3 loop reads CASSQDPTYEQYF. DNA of the CDR3: TGTGCCAGCAGCCAAGACCCCACCTACGAGCAGTACTTC.

This clone was seen a handful of times. The chain recombines TRBV5-5 with TRBJ2-1; D possibly corresponds to TRBD2 (6 bases). CDR1 and CDR2 (germline): SGHKS, YYEKEE (reference sequence). Trimming pared 0 bases from V and 15 bases from J, leaving 16 bases between. The CDR3 sequence is 13 residues long. CDR3: CASSLDGEAGRFF. In DNA, the CDR3 is TGTGCCAGCAGCTTGGATGGGGAGGCAGGGAGGTTCTTC.

This clone was observed a handful of times. V gene TRBV18 combines with J gene TRBJ1-2; the D gene is possibly TRBD1 (6 bases). V lost 2 bases to trimming and J lost 3 bases, with 10 bases between them. Germline CDR1 and CDR2: KGHSH and LQKENI. CDR3 length: 14 residues. CDR3 DNA sequence: TGTGCCAGCTCACCAGGCAGGGGACACTATGGCTACACCTTC. This sequence encodes CASSPGRGHYGYTF.

This rearrangement joins TRBV10-3 to TRBJ2-2; TRBD2 matches 12 bases. The J segment lost 3 bases and the V segment lost 4 bases, leaving 0 bases of the junction unmatched. CDR1 and CDR2 (germline): ENHRY, SYGVKD. The CDR3 has 15 amino acids. The CDR3 is CAISGLAGDTGELFF. The CDR3 coding sequence is TGTGCCATCAGTGGACTAGCGGGAGACACCGGGGAGCTGTTTTTT.

The gene calls are TRBV4-1 and TRBJ1-2; 8 nucleotides line up with TRBD1. The CDR3 extends over 13 amino acids. J lost 4 bases, V lost 2 bases, and 0 bases had no gene match. From germline, CDR1 is MGHRA and CDR2 YSYEKL. CDR3 bases: TGCGCCAGCAGCCAAACAGGGGGCTATGGCTACACCTTC. Residues: CASSQTGGYGYTF.

The chain uses TRBV30 and TRBJ2-7, with 12 bases fitting TRBD1. The germline V gene has CDR1 GTSNPN and CDR2 SVGIG (reference sequence). With V trimmed by 8 bases and J by 5 bases, 7 bases remained unmatched. The CDR3 contains 13 residues. The CDR3 region has the DNA TGTGCCCGCGCCGGGACAGGGGGCGACGAGCAGTACTTC. This gives the protein CARAGTGGDEQYF. The full variable domain, its missing parts supplied by reference TRBV30 and TRBJ2-7, is SQTIHQWPATLVQPVGSPLSLECTVEGTSNPNLYWYRQAAGRGLQLLFYSVGIGQISSEVPQNLSASRPQDRQFILSSKKLLLSDSGFYLCARAGTGGDEQYFGPGTRLTVT.

The V call is TRBV10-2, the J call TRBJ2-7; no clear D gene. V lost 7 bases, J lost 0 bases, and 7 bases lay in between. The V gene's germline CDR1 is WSHSY and CDR2 SAAADI. The CDR3 runs 12 residues. CDR3 protein: CASTDVSYEQYF. The CDR3 nucleotides are TGCGCCAGCACTGACGTCTCCTACGAGCAGTACTTC.

The chain employs TRBV20-1 and TRBJ2-3; a possible D gene is TRBD1 (5 bases). Trimming removed 6 bases at V and 2 bases at J, with 6 bases between. The CDR3 consists of 11 residues. Germline values: CDR1 DFQATT, CDR2 SNEGSKA (reference sequence). The CDR3 bases are TGCAGTGCAGGGGACACAGATACGCAGTATTTT. It yields the protein CSAGDTDTQYF.

The chain employs TRBV9 and TRBJ2-7; TRBD1 might be the D (5 bases). CDR1 SGDLS and CDR2 YYNGEE come from the germline V gene. The V end was cut by 2 bases, the J end by 5 bases, with 11 bases between. The CDR3 length is 13 residues. The CDR3, as DNA: TGTGCCAGCAGCGTTGGGGCAATCCACGAGCAGTACTTC. As protein: CASSVGAIHEQYF.

The V call is TRBV4-2, the J call TRBJ1-2; 8 bases are a match to TRBD1. V lost 4 bases, J lost 4 bases, and 8 bases stayed unmatched. The CDR3 spans 15 residues. Germline V lookup: CDR1 LGHNA, CDR2 YNFKEQ. CDR3 sequence: CASSPESTGAYGYTF. CDR3 DNA: TGTGCCAGCAGCCCTGAATCGACAGGGGCCTATGGCTACACCTTC.

This clone was picked up a small number of times. The chain carries TRBV29-1 and TRBJ1-2; 11 bases agree with TRBD1. V lost 5 bases and J lost 8; bases outside the gene matches: 7. Germline CDR1 SQVTM, CDR2 ANQGSEA. The CDR3 is made up of 13 amino acids. As DNA, the CDR3 is TGCAGCGTTCCGGGACAGGGGGATAAGGGCTACACCTTC. Amino acids: CSVPGQGDKGYTF.

The chain is built from TRBV25-1 and TRBJ2-1, with a possible D match to TRBD2 (7 bases). Trimming cost V 7 bases and J 6 bases, with 16 bases left between them. CDR1 is MGHDK, CDR2 SYGVNS, per germline. This CDR3 spans 14 amino acids. Here the CDR3 DNA reads TGTGCCAGCACTAGGGGGGGCAGAGCCAATGAGCAGTTCTTC. It specifies CASTRGGRANEQFF.

J is TRBJ1-6 and V is TRBV10-3; tentative D call: TRBD1 (5 bases). Germline CDR1 ENHRY, CDR2 SYGVKD. V was pared by 5 bases and J by 6 bases, with 17 bases between. CDR3 length: 16 amino acids. This CDR3 is CAISPSRDSGNSPLHF. The CDR3 coding sequence is TGTGCCATCAGTCCTTCCAGGGACTCTGGTAATTCACCCCTCCACTTT.

Concerning this clone: One junction end disagrees with the germline gene, perhaps due to a read error. The chain carries TRBV2 and TRBJ2-3, with a weak D call TRBD2 (6 bases). The CDR3 has 17 amino acids. Germline loops: CDR1 SNHLY, CDR2 FYNNEI. CDR3 protein: CASSPSLPGLSTYTQYF. CDR3 sequence (DNA): TGTGCCAGCAGCCCTAGCCTACCGGGACTTTCCACATATACGCAGTATTTT.

This clone has just a few counts. The rearrangement uses TRBV27 and TRBJ1-2; D not certain. Germline V gives CDR1 MNHEY, CDR2 SMNVEV (reference sequence). The V gene lost 0 bases and the J gene lost 2 bases, with 10 bases spanning the gap. The CDR3 runs to 15 residues. The CDR3 here is CASSLSGGVNYGYTF. As DNA, the CDR3 is TGTGCCAGCAGTTTATCGGGAGGAGTCAACTATGGCTACACCTTC.

The chain employs TRBV25-1 and TRBJ1-2; 9 bases line up with TRBD1. V gave up 4 bases and J gave up 5 bases; unmatched junction bases: 11. Per the germline V gene, CDR1 is MGHDK and CDR2 is SYGVNS. This CDR3 has 16 amino acids. The CDR3 DNA reads as TGTGCCAGCAGTGGCGTATGGACAGGGGATGAGTATGGCTACACCTTC. This sequence encodes CASSGVWTGDEYGYTF.

The chain combines TRBV28 with TRBJ1-5; possibly TRBD1 for D (5 bases). This CDR3 comprises 18 residues. Trimming removed 3 bases at V and 6 bases at J, with 24 bases between. Germline V gives CDR1 MDHEN, CDR2 SYDVKM. CDR3 residues: CASSLAQDLGPRGQPQHF. The CDR3 DNA sequence: TGTGCCAGCAGTTTGGCGCAGGACCTTGGTCCAAGGGGTCAGCCCCAGCATTTT.

V is TRBV27 and J is TRBJ2-7; 8 nucleotides match TRBD1. Germline V gene data show CDR1 as MNHEY and CDR2 as SMNVEV (reference sequence). The CDR3 loop spans 14 amino acids. V shed 5 bases and J 4 bases; nucleotides not matched to a gene: 7. The CDR3 region has the DNA TGTGCCAGCAGTCTAACAGGGGGATCATACGAGCAGTACTTC. Encoded protein: CASSLTGGSYEQYF.

As DNA, the CDR3 is TGCGCCAGCAGCCAACATGGGACAGGGTGGCAAGAGGAGGATTCACCCCTCCACTTT. It encodes CASSQHGTGWQEEDSPLHF. V and J are TRBV4-3 and TRBJ1-6; 9 bases match TRBD1. J lost 8 bases, V lost 2 bases, and 16 bases had no gene match. Germline CDR1 and CDR2: LGHNA and YSLEER. The CDR3 has 19 residues.

V and J are TRBV19 and TRBJ2-3, with 8 bases aligning to TRBD2. Germline CDR1 LNHDA, CDR2 SQIVND (reference sequence). The CDR3 spans 14 residues. The trim removed 3 bases at V and 6 bases at J, leaving 5 bases unmatched. The CDR3, as DNA: TGTGCCAGTAGTATGGGACTAGGGGAGGATACGCAGTATTTT. This gives the protein CASSMGLGEDTQYF.

The chain is built from TRBV11-2 and TRBJ2-1; D may be TRBD2 (6 bases). The V and J ends lost 1 base and 8 bases respectively, with 15 bases between them. Germline V gene lookup returns CDR1 SGHAT and CDR2 FQNNGV. The CDR3 runs to 15 residues. CDR3 in amino acids: CASSLAGGTVDEQFF. Here the CDR3 DNA reads TGTGCCAGCAGCTTAGCTGGCGGGACGGTTGATGAGCAGTTCTTC. The whole variable domain, remainder taken from reference TRBV11-2 and TRBJ2-1, is EAGVAQSPRYKIIEKRQSVAFWCNPISGHATLYWYQQILGQGPKLLIQFQNNGVVDDSQLPKDRFSAERLKGVDSTLKIQPAKLEDSAVYLCASSLAGGTVDEQFFGPGTRLTVL.

V is TRBV9 and J is TRBJ1-5; a weak D match, TRBD1 (5 bases). The V end lost 0 bases, the J end lost 4 bases, and 11 bases lay between the germline ends. The germline gives CDR1 SGDLS, CDR2 YYNGEE. This CDR3 spans 15 amino acids. This CDR3 reads CASSVDGGGNQPQHF. Written as DNA, the CDR3 is TGTGCCAGCAGCGTAGACGGGGGTGGGAATCAGCCCCAGCATTTT.